This T cell receptor (beta chain) was identified in a study of CD8 T cell repertoires and HIV-1 epitope variants (dated by TCRdb to the early 2020s). Background for the entire study: In separate culture wells, T cells were stimulated with each of twenty-five peptides that represented autologous and known Gag and Nef epitope variants. For about 10 days the cultures were kept in IMDM with gentamicin, and on days 3 and 7 half of the media was changed with IL-2, IL-7 and IL-15 added. Using the EasySep Human T Cell Enrichment Kit, T cells were enriched and then co-cultured with an equal number of autologous T cell-negative cells acting as antigen-presenting cells. The control conditions were a CMV, EBV and flu peptide pool, the Ebola AY9 epitope as a negative control, and a well with no peptide. An aliquot of 1M T cells was saved as an uncultured baseline condition, separate from the 80 to 95 T cell cultures. Running each culture condition in triplicate, except for one peptide done in duplicate, gave a total of about 80 T cell cultures. Tested epitopes included three Gag epitope families and Nef HW9 and YT9.

This clone was seen just once. Its antigen target is currently unknown. Per-nucleotide qualities are absent, and no much larger clonotype sits a single base away. Sequencing of TCR beta CDR3 regions was done on the immunoSEQ platform at survey depth. The QIAamp DNA micro kit was used to extract genomic DNA from every cultured and uncultured CD8+ T cell population. Concerning the study's data processing: Samples with fewer than 5,000 productive reads were excluded, which removed about 6% of the roughly 75 HIV peptide-stimulated cultures. A MANAFEST web app trimmed sequences to CDR3 and removed nonproductive sequences, CDR3s under 5 amino acids, and those not starting C or ending F/W. Clonotypes were classified as antigen-specific only if expansion was observed in at least 2 of 3 replicates versus the no-peptide control at FDR 0.01, only within one epitope family. A frequency at least fivefold higher than in wells stimulated with peptides from other epitope families was additionally required for specific clonotypes. In its TCRdb copy, this immuneACCESS table keeps in-frame sequences only and misses some clones. Where compared with another copy, unresolved V genes explain less than half of these, and the others have no known cause. The DNA gave D and trimming, while V, J and clone size come from that table. The sample records several thousand clones, around three fifths of which are singletons. The ten largest clones capture 40% to 55% of the sample.

The paper's findings and limits, for the study overall: Four to six clonotypes recognized the Nef KF9 family and one clonotype recognized the HW9 family, while no responses were seen to the TAALDMSHF plasma variant. Only TCR beta chains were identified by the assay, and proliferation to antigen, not T cell function or cytokine profile, was indicated. Nine or ten antigen-specific TCR beta clonotypes were identified, and six of them appeared cross-reactive for autologous or known escape epitope variants.

The EasySep Human CD8+ T Cell Enrichment Kit was used on day 10 to isolate CD8+ T cells from every culture. Between the V and J ends, shortened by 4 bases and 8 bases respectively, the junction contains 13 bases. From the cysteine up to the phenylalanine, the CDR3 has a length of 13 residues. Just the 39-base CDR3 DNA is kept, in frame starting at base 1. CDR1 MDHEN and CDR2 SYDVKM were looked up in the germline V gene. This TCR came from a male donor with HIV. The chain uses TRBV28 and TRBJ2-3, with the D gene call left open. The source material was cultured CD8+ T cells derived from PBMCs. The DNA sequence is given as TGTGCCAGCAGTTCTCTGACCAAGGGTACGCAGTATTTT. Translated, it gives CASSSLTKGTQYF.